This TCR beta chain was captured by sequencing in a study of cytomegalovirus exposure and HLA in healthy donors. Study-wide findings and caveats: Upon later analysis, HLA-associated TCR beta chains proved more clonally expanded than other, equally common chains.

This CDR3 region has 13 residues. The germline V gene has CDR1 SNHLY and CDR2 FYNNEI. Trimming removed 1 base at V and 3 bases at J, with 7 bases between. In the PCR, 60 Vbeta and 13 Jbeta primers were used. Produced via immunoSEQ multiplex PCR; TCRdb's table is partial and in-frame only. The data contain some 130,000 clones, around 77% of them singletons. This clone was counted between two and nine times. Antigen unknown. The TCR originated in a man in his fifties in good health and CMV-seronegative. The V and J genes are TRBV2 and TRBJ2-7; D gene uncertain. The sequenced material came from PBMCs. The CDR3 here is CASSEDPNYEQYF. CDR3 nucleotide sequence: TGTGCCAGCAGTGAAGATCCAAACTACGAGCAGTACTTC.